The entry below gives a single T cell receptor beta chain sequence along with its context. Some clones are missing from TCRdb's copy, which holds only in-frame ones; the method was immunoSEQ multiplex PCR. The sample has nearly 85,000 clones, approximately 83% seen once. The data stem from a study of OX40 agonist ivuxolimab in advanced cancers. This sequence was found in an adult with an advanced solid tumor such as melanoma, head and neck, liver or kidney cancer. Here the sequenced sample was CD4+ or CD8+ T cells sorted from blood, taken in a trial of the OX40 agonist ivuxolimab.

CDR3 region: CASSQDRGPDEQYF. The CDR3 nucleotides read TGTGCCAGCAGCCAAGACAGGGGGCCCGACGAGCAGTACTTC. The chain employs TRBV4-2 and TRBJ2-7; 8 nucleotides line up with TRBD1. Germline V gene lookup returns CDR1 LGHNA and CDR2 YNFKEQ. This CDR3 comprises 14 residues. V shed 0 bases, J shed 5 bases, and the junction held 3 bases outside the gene matches.